The text below deals with one T cell receptor (beta chain). Its antigen is not known. This sample stems from a study of shared clonotypes between healthy human individuals. Sequenced by immunoSEQ multiplex PCR; TCRdb stores in-frame clones only, minus some. The table records some 2 million clones, over 85% of them present only once. V lost 0 bases and J 1 base, leaving 15 bases between the germline ends. Germline CDR1 and CDR2: MNHNS and SASEGT. The length of the CDR3 is 17 residues. Overall study results and limits: Larger richness was generally estimated for naive than memory subsets.

Input material: naive CD4+ T cells sorted from blood. Subset: CD45RA+ positively selected. The source is a man aged 18-30 years in good health. The J gene is TRBJ2-5, the V gene TRBV6-1; no firm D call. The CDR3 DNA follows: TGTGCCAGCAGTGAAGCATCAGTAGATAAATCCCAAGAGACCCAGTACTTC. Translated: CASSEASVDKSQETQYF.